This TCR beta chain was identified in a study of cytomegalovirus exposure and HLA in healthy donors. About the research overall: HLA-typed donors were the source of about 85 million unique TCRs, which an early data release held. Points from the study as a whole: In a later analysis, HLA-C alleles had the fewest associated TCRs, DRB1 alleles the most.

60 Vbeta and 13 Jbeta primers were used in PCR. The repertoire was sequenced with immunoSEQ multiplex PCR; TCRdb's copy has only in-frame clones and lacks some. The data hold roughly 130,000 clones, with around 80% observed a single time. Germline V CDR1 and CDR2: MDHEN, SYDVKM. The CDR3 sequence is 15 residues long. V shed 3 bases and J 5 bases; nucleotides not matched to a gene: 3. On this clone itself: What it binds is not known.

This chain joins TRBV28 and TRBJ1-6, with TRBD1 matching over 8 bases. Sequencing was done on a sample of PBMCs. The TCR was taken from a man younger than 40 in good health and CMV-seronegative. CDR3 coding DNA: TGTGCCAGCAGTTTCGACAGGGGAAATAATTCACCCCTCCACTTT. This sequence encodes CASSFDRGNNSPLHF.